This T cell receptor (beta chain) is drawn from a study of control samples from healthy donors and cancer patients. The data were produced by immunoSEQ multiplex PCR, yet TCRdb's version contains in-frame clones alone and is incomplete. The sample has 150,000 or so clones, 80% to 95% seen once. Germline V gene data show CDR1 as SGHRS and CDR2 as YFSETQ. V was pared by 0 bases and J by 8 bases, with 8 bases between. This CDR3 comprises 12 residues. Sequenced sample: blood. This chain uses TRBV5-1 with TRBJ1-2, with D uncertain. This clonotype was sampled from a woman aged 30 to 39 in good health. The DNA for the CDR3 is TGCGCCAGCAGCTTGGATACTTTGGGCTACACCTTC. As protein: CASSLDTLGYTF.